Presented here are 10 T cell receptor beta chains from one specimen sequenced in a study of T cells in Graves' hyperthyroidism and ophthalmopathy. From RNA transcripts, TCR beta CDR3 regions were amplified. The primer set for the first-round RT-PCR of the TCR CDR3 was HTBI. TCRdb called the multiplex PCR reads again in MiXCR, with one record for every CDR3 protein. Seen here are around 580,000 distinct CDR3 sequences, 16% observed once, and the top ten hold about 17%. Sequences were obtained from blood. The receptor source for this set is a young woman with Graves' hyperthyroidism.

The chain couples TRBV2 to TRBJ1-2, with D maybe TRBD1 (6 bases). The CDR3 contains 14 residues. Between the trimmed V and J ends, which lost 8 bases and 6 bases, there was a span of 19 bases. Germline V gene sequence: CDR1 SNHLY, CDR2 FYNNEI. This CDR3 is CASARGGSTDGYTF. In DNA form, the CDR3 reads TGTGCCAGCGCAAGGGGGGGTTCGACGGATGGCTACACCTTC.

V is TRBV4-2 and J is TRBJ2-1, with 8 bases that match TRBD2. Looked up from germline, CDR1 is LGHNA and CDR2 is YNFKEQ. The CDR3 spans 16 residues. V lost 1 base, J lost 3 bases, and 5 bases stayed unmatched. The chain's CDR3 is CASSQAGRASYNEQFF. In DNA, the CDR3 is TGTGCCAGCAGCCAAGCCGGGAGGGCCAGCTACAATGAGCAGTTCTTC.

Comments on this clonotype: This could be a read error, since a much larger clone is one nucleotide away. This chain links TRBV10-1 with TRBJ2-3; 7 bases fit TRBD2. The CDR3 loop spans 15 amino acids. From germline, CDR1 is WNHNN and CDR2 SYGVQD (reference sequence). CDR3 residues: CASIEVQRGSDTQYF. The CDR3 DNA reads as TGCGCCAGCATTGAGGTCCAGCGGGGCTCAGATACGCAGTATTTT.

This clonotype was observed many times. The chain has TRBV7-9 and TRBJ2-7; D call uncertain. The germline V gene encodes CDR1 SEHNR and CDR2 FQNEAQ (reference sequence). The CDR3 consists of 14 residues. V was trimmed by 2 bases and J by 6 bases, leaving 14 bases between them. This CDR3 reads CASSLTAIRLEQYF. The CDR3 DNA reads TGTGCCAGCAGCTTAACTGCGATAAGACTCGAGCAGTACTTC.

The V and J genes are TRBV20-1 and TRBJ2-3; D perhaps matches TRBD2 (5 bases). This CDR3 region has 16 residues. Germline loops: CDR1 DFQATT, CDR2 SNEGSKA (reference sequence). The ends were cut back, 2 bases at V and 0 bases at J, with 15 bases in the middle. The CDR3 sequence is CSARMIALRSTDTQYF. CDR3 bases: TGCAGTGCTAGAATGATAGCGCTCAGAAGCACAGATACGCAGTATTTT.

This clonotype has just a few counts. The chain joins TRBV18 to TRBJ1-1; D is undetermined. The germline V gene encodes CDR1 KGHSH and CDR2 LQKENI. V gave up 3 bases and J gave up 4 bases, with 12 bases separating them. The CDR3 length is 14 residues. The DNA for the CDR3 is TGTGCCAGCTCACCTTCCCGGGCGACCACTGAAGCTTTCTTT. This translates into CASSPSRATTEAFF.

The V gene is TRBV7-9, the J gene TRBJ1-4; D remains ambiguous. This CDR3 is 11 amino acids long. Germline assignment: CDR1 SEHNR and CDR2 FQNEAQ (reference sequence). The V gene lost 5 bases and the J gene lost 8 bases, with 6 bases spanning the gap. CDR3 nucleotides: TGTGCCAGCAGCAACGGCGAAAAACTGTTTTTT. This translates into CASSNGEKLFF.

This clonotype was detected a few times. V and J are TRBV10-1 and TRBJ2-1; D ambiguous. With 3 bases removed from V and 2 bases from J, the gap between germline ends came to 8 bases. CDR3 length equals 14 residues. The V gene's germline CDR1 is WNHNN and CDR2 SYGVQD (reference sequence). For the CDR3, the DNA is TGCGCCAGCAGTGACAGTTCCACCTACAATGAGCAGTTCTTC. Its protein is CASSDSSTYNEQFF.

The chain employs TRBV20-1 and TRBJ2-3; D remains unclear. The CDR3 runs 12 residues. V dropped 3 bases and J dropped 1 base, with 5 bases sitting between them. CDR1 DFQATT and CDR2 SNEGSKA come from the germline V gene (reference sequence). The CDR3: CSASQGTDTQYF. The CDR3 DNA is TGCAGTGCTAGTCAGGGCACAGATACGCAGTATTTT.

The chain couples TRBV5-1 to TRBJ1-1, with D perhaps matching TRBD1 (5 bases). This CDR3 comprises 14 residues. The ends were cut back, 6 bases at V and 7 bases at J, with 19 bases in the middle. Germline V gives CDR1 SGHRS, CDR2 YFSETQ. The CDR3 DNA follows: TGCGCCAGCACGCCGACGGGGGGTGGACTTGAAGCTTTCTTT. Its protein product is CASTPTGGGLEAFF.